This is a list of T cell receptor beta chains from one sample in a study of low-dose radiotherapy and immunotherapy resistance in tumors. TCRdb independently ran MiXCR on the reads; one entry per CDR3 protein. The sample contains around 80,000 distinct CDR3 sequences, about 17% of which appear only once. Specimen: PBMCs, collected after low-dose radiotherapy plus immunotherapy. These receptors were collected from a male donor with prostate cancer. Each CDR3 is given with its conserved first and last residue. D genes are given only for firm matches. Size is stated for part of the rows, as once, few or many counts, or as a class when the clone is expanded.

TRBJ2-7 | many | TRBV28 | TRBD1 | CASSPGQGVYEQYF | TGTGCCAGCAGTCCGGGACAGGGGGTCTACGAGCAGTACTTC
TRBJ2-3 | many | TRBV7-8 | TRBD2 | CASSFTSGGTDTQYF | TGTGCCAGCAGCTTTACTAGCGGGGGCACAGATACGCAGTATTTT
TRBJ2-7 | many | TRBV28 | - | CASSSGAYEQYF | TGTGCCAGCAGCTCGGGGGCCTACGAGCAGTACTTC
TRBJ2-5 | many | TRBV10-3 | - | CAIRTGTSGPIQETQYF | TGTGCCATCAGAACCGGGACAAGTGGCCCCATTCAAGAGACCCAGTACTTC
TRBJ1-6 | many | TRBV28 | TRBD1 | CASRRQGGNSPLHF | TGTGCCAGCAGGCGACAGGGGGGAAATTCACCCCTCCACTTT
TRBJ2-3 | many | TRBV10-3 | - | CAISESGVGMQYF | TGTGCCATCAGTGAGTCCGGCGTCGGAATGCAGTATTTT
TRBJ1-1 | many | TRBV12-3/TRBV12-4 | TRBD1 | CASSSQGARTEAFF | TGTGCCAGCAGTTCCCAGGGGGCGCGCACTGAAGCTTTCTTT
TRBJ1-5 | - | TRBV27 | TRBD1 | CASSPGQTLQPQHF | TGTGCCAGCAGTCCGGGACAGACACTTCAGCCCCAGCATTTT
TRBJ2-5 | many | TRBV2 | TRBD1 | CASTSALLTGETQYF | TGTGCCAGCACGTCCGCTTTACTGACAGGGGAGACCCAGTACTTC
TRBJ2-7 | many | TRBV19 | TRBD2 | CASSSAGGYEQYF | TGTGCCAGTAGTTCAGCGGGAGGCTACGAGCAGTACTTC
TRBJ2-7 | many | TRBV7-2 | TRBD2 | CASSVSGASSYEQYF | TGTGCCAGCAGCGTTAGCGGGGCCAGCTCCTACGAGCAGTACTTC
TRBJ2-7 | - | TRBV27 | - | CASSFDGTKTYEQYF | TGTGCCAGCAGTTTTGACGGGACAAAGACCTACGAGCAGTACTTC
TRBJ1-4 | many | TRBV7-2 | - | CASSLGGNREKLFF | TGTGCCAGCAGCTTAGGAGGGAATCGCGAAAAACTGTTTTTT
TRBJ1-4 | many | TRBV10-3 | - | CAIRPGSTNEKLFF | TGTGCCATCAGGCCGGGTTCAACTAATGAAAAACTGTTTTTT
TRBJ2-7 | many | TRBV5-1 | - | CASSIHPGFSYEQYF | TGCGCCAGCAGCATACATCCAGGGTTTTCCTACGAGCAGTACTTC
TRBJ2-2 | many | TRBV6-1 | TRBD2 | CASTGTSGRATTGELFF | TGTGCCAGCACCGGGACTAGCGGGAGGGCCACCACCGGGGAGCTGTTTTTT
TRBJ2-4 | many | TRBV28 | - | CASSQETELAKNIQYF | TGTGCCAGCAGCCAAGAGACAGAACTAGCCAAAAACATTCAGTACTTC
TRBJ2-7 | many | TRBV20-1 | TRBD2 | CSANRGSGSHEQYF | TGCAGTGCTAACCGGGGTAGCGGGAGCCACGAGCAGTACTTC
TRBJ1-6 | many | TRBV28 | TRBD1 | CASYTRTGYNSPLHF | TGTGCCAGCTATACCCGGACAGGCTATAATTCACCCCTCCACTTT
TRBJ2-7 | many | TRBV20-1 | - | CSARDPKGSYEQYF | TGCAGTGCTAGAGACCCGAAGGGGAGTTACGAGCAGTACTTC
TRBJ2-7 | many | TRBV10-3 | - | CAISESLNRDEQYF | TGTGCCATCAGTGAGTCACTAAACAGGGACGAGCAGTACTTC
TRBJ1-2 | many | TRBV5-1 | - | CASSLETNLGGYTF | TGCGCCAGCAGCTTGGAGACAAACTTGGGAGGCTACACCTTC
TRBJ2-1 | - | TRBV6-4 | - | CASSDSPPILYNEQFF | TGTGCCAGCAGTGACTCCCCCCCCATTCTTTACAATGAGCAGTTCTTC
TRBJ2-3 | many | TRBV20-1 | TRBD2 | CSADTSGRYSATDTQYF | TGCAGTGCCGATACTAGCGGGCGATACTCCGCGACAGATACGCAGTATTTT
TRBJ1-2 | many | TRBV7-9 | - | CASGQQINYGYTF | TGTGCCAGCGGACAGCAAATAAACTATGGCTACACCTTC
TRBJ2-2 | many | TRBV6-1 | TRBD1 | CASRRGQPNTGELFF | TGTGCCAGCAGGAGGGGACAGCCTAACACCGGGGAGCTGTTTTTT
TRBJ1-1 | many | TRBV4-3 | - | CASSAAEMNTEAFF | TGCGCCAGCAGCGCCGCCGAGATGAACACTGAAGCTTTCTTT
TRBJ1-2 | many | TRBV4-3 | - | CASSQDLGNYGYTF | TGCGCCAGCAGCCAAGATCTGGGGAACTATGGCTACACCTTC
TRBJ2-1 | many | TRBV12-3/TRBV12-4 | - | CASRPTPPDEQFF | TGTGCCAGCAGACCTACCCCCCCTGATGAGCAGTTCTTC
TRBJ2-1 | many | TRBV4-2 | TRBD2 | CASSRQDLGGGRNEQFF | TGTGCCAGCAGCCGACAAGATCTGGGGGGGGGACGCAATGAGCAGTTCTTC
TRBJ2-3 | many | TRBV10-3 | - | CAISDSTDTQYF | TGTGCCATCAGTGATTCAACGGATACGCAGTATTTT
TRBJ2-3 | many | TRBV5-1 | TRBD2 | CASQTSGISDTQYF | TGCGCCAGCCAGACTAGCGGGATTTCGGATACGCAGTATTTT
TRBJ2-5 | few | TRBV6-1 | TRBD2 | CASRRGVGETQYF | TGTGCCAGCAGACGGGGGGTGGGTGAGACCCAGTACTTC
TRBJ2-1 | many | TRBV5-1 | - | CASSGGRGNEQFF | TGCGCCAGCAGTGGAGGGAGGGGGAATGAGCAGTTCTTC
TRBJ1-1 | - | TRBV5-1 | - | CASSPGGMNTEAFF | TGCGCCAGCAGCCCGGGGGGTATGAACACTGAAGCTTTCTTT
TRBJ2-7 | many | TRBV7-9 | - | CASSTSSYEQYF | TGTGCCAGCAGCACGAGCTCCTACGAGCAGTACTTC
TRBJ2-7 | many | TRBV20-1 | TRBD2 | CSARDTLAGTYEQYF | TGCAGTGCTAGAGATACACTAGCGGGAACGTACGAGCAGTACTTC
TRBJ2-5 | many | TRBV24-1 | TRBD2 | CATSDRKREVTETQYF | TGTGCCACCAGTGATCGAAAGCGGGAGGTTACAGAGACCCAGTACTTC
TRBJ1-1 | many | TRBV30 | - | CAWRWRNTEAFF | TGTGCCTGGAGATGGAGGAACACTGAAGCTTTCTTT
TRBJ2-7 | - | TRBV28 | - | CTSGFGVQYF | TGTACCAGCGGTTTTGGGGTACAGTACTTC
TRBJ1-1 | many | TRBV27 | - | CASSPGRGSNTEAFF | TGTGCCAGCAGTCCAGGCAGGGGTTCTAACACTGAAGCTTTCTTT